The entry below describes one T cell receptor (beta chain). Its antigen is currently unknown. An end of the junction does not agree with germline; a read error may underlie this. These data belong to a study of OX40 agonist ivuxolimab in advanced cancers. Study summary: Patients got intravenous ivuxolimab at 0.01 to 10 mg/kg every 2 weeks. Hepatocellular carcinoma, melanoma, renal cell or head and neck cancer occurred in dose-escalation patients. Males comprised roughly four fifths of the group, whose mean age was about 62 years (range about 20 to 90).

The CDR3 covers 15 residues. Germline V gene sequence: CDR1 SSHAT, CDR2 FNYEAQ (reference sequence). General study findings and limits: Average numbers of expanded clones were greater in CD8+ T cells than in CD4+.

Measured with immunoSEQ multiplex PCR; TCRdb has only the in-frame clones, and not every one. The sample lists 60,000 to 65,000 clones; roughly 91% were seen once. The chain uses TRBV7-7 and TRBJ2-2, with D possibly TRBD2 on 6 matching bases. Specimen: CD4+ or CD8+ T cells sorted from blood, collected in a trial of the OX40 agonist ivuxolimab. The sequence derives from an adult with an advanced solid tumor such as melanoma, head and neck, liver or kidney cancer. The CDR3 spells CASSLAAFNTGELFF. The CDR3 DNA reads TGTGCTAGCAGCTTAGCGGCCTTTAACACCGGGGAGCTGTTTTTT.